This is a list of T cell receptor beta chains from one sample in a study of vaccination and CD4 T cells after COVID-19. The antigens for these receptors are not known. TCRdb redid the calling of the PCR reads with MiXCR, one entry per CDR3 protein. The sample yields some 7,000 distinct CDR3 sequences, roughly 50% seen once. Sequencing used CD4+ T cells from blood, cultured in vitro. Receptor source: a human donor in good health. Both conserved end residues are part of each CDR3. Each record gives: V gene, clone size, D gene, J gene, CDR3 DNA, CDR3 protein. D genes are given only for firm matches. Some rows mark clone size as missing; the rest say once, few, many or name a class of expanded clone.

>TRBV6-1|NA|NA|TRBJ2-1
TGTGCCAGCAGGGCAGGGGCTGCCTACAATGAGCAGTTCTTC
CASRAGAAYNEQFF
>TRBV4-2|NA|TRBD1|TRBJ1-3
TGTGCCAGCAGCCAAGAGGGGCCGGGACAGAGGATTAACACCATATATTTT
CASSQEGPGQRINTIYF
>TRBV7-9|NA|NA|TRBJ2-2
TGTGCCAGCAGCTTAGAGCACATCACCGGGGAGCTGTTTTTT
CASSLEHITGELFF
>TRBV6-1|NA|TRBD2|TRBJ2-5
TGTGCCAGCAGTGAGGGAGCGGGAAAACAAGAGACCCAGTACTTC
CASSEGAGKQETQYF
>TRBV2|NA|NA|TRBJ1-1
TGTGCCAGCAGTGTAACAGAGAGAGCTTTCTTT
CASSVTERAFF
>TRBV5-5|NA|NA|TRBJ1-1
TGTGCCAGCAGCTTGATCGGCAGCAGCTTGACTGAAGCTTTCTTT
CASSLIGSSLTEAFF
>TRBV24-1|NA|TRBD1|TRBJ2-3
TGTGCCACCAGTGATTGGACAGGGGGCTATAGGGCCGCAGATACGCAGTATTTT
CATSDWTGGYRAADTQYF
>TRBV28|few|NA|TRBJ1-5
TGTGCCAGCAGTTTAAGGGAACGGATTCAGCCCCAGCATTTT
CASSLRERIQPQHF
>TRBV20-1|NA|NA|TRBJ1-6
TGCAGTGCTAAGGGGGAGAGTAGCTCCTATAATTCACCCCTCCACTTT
CSAKGESSSYNSPLHF
>TRBV21-1|NA|NA|TRBJ2-4
TGTGCCAGCAGCAAAGAGGGACAGTTACCACCACTAGCCAAAAACATTCAGTACTTC
CASSKEGQLPPLAKNIQYF
>TRBV19|NA|NA|TRBJ1-1
TGTGCCAGTAGTGTCGATTTGGGGATGACGAACACTGAAGCTTTCTTT
CASSVDLGMTNTEAFF
>TRBV20-1|NA|TRBD1|TRBJ1-5
TGCAGTGCTAGGGACAGGGGGAATCAGCCCCAGCATTTT
CSARDRGNQPQHF
>TRBV20-1|few|TRBD1|TRBJ2-5
TGCAGTGCTGCAGACAGGGGGACGTACCAAGAGACCCAGTACTTC
CSAADRGTYQETQYF
>TRBV5-6|NA|TRBD1|TRBJ1-2
TGTGCCAGCAGCGAGTACAGGGGTCGGGGCTACACCTTC
CASSEYRGRGYTF
>TRBV20-1|NA|NA|TRBJ1-2
TGCAGTGCTAGAGCCCAAGAGGGCCTCTATGGCTACACCTTC
CSARAQEGLYGYTF
>TRBV6-2/TRBV6-3|NA|NA|TRBJ2-2
TGTGCCAGCAGTTACATGGCAGGGAAGGGCACCGGGGAGCTGTTTTTT
CASSYMAGKGTGELFF
>TRBV27|NA|NA|TRBJ1-5
TGTGCCAGCAGTTCAGAGGGGGGTCATAGCAATCAGCCCCAGCATTTT
CASSSEGGHSNQPQHF
>TRBV20-1|NA|NA|TRBJ1-1
TGCAGTGCTACCCATCCCGATACCCTGAACACTGAAGCTTTCTTT
CSATHPDTLNTEAFF
>TRBV27|NA|TRBD1|TRBJ1-2
TGTGCCAGCAGTTTAGACAGGGCCTCCGCTAACTATGGCTACACCTTC
CASSLDRASANYGYTF
>TRBV7-2|NA|NA|TRBJ1-3
TGTGCCAGCAGCTCCATGCCGGGCTCTGGAAACACCATATATTTT
CASSSMPGSGNTIYF
>TRBV20-1|NA|TRBD1|TRBJ2-1
TGCAGTGCTAGAGCGTCCTGGGGGACAGGGGGCTACAATGAGCAGTTCTTC
CSARASWGTGGYNEQFF
>TRBV2|NA|NA|TRBJ2-6
TGTGCCAGCACAATTTCTGGGGCCAACGTCCTGACTTTC
CASTISGANVLTF
>TRBV7-8|NA|NA|TRBJ2-5
TGTGCCAGCACATACCGAGCATTAGAGACCCAGTACTTC
CASTYRALETQYF
>TRBV11-3|NA|NA|TRBJ1-1
TGTGCCAGCAGCGAGGGTGGGGACACTGAAGCTTTCTTT
CASSEGGDTEAFF
>TRBV12-3/TRBV12-4|once|NA|TRBJ2-7
TGTGCCAGCAGTTTTTGGGCTAGCGAGGGCGAGCAGTACTTC
CASSFWASEGEQYF
>TRBV7-2|NA|NA|TRBJ2-5
TGTGCCAGCAGCTTCCGGGAGACCCAGTACTTC
CASSFRETQYF
>TRBV5-1|NA|NA|TRBJ1-2
TGCGCCAGCAGCGATCAGGCCCTGTATGGCTACACCTTC
CASSDQALYGYTF
>TRBV6-2/TRBV6-3|NA|NA|TRBJ1-1
TGTGCCAGCAGTCAGGGGTGGAGGACTGAAGCTTTCTTT
CASSQGWRTEAFF
>TRBV15|few|NA|TRBJ1-2
TGTGCCACCAGCAGGTCCAGGGACTATGGCTACACCTTC
CATSRSRDYGYTF